The clone carrying this T cell receptor (beta chain) was observed a few times. Its cognate antigen is unknown. TCRbeta library preparation incorporated unique molecular identifiers. Via MiXCR, TCRdb re-called the PCR reads, giving one row per CDR3 protein. The sample lists about 100,000 distinct CDR3 sequences; approximately 5.4% were seen once. The CDR3 covers 14 residues. V was cut by 4 bases and J by 0 bases, with 10 bases left in between. From germline, CDR1 is LNHNV and CDR2 YYDKDF (reference sequence). This record belongs to a study of T-cell reconstitution after alpha-beta-depleted transplantation in children. Study results and caveats: Expanded clones from the graft, numbering several hundred, reportedly supplied alpha-beta T cells about two months after transplant.

The TCR sequence derives from a female patient aged 2 to 10 who had a stem cell transplant for Fanconi anemia, so the T cells may come from the graft donor. The V and J genes are TRBV15 and TRBJ2-7, with D maybe TRBD1 (5 bases). The sample was PBMCs, mostly from graft donor cells, taken 60 days after TCRalphabeta/CD19-depleted stem cell transplant. The CDR3 nucleotides are TGTGCCACCAGCAAAAGACAGAGCTCCTACGAGCAGTACTTC. Translated: CATSKRQSSYEQYF.